What follows describes a single TCR beta chain. This record belongs to a study of follicular helper T cells after annual influenza vaccination. Regarding time point: 2015-2016 season, 7 days after influenza vaccination. Germline V lookup: CDR1 SQVTM, CDR2 ANQGSEA. V lost 7 bases to trimming and J lost 2 bases, with 14 bases between them. This CDR3 spans 14 amino acids. Measured with immunoSEQ multiplex PCR; TCRdb has only the in-frame clones, and not every one. Seen here are approximately 2,100 clones, more than 75% observed once, and the top ten hold more than 2.5%. V and J are TRBV29-1 and TRBJ2-2; possibly TRBD1 for D (6 bases). This clonotype was obtained from an adult who received the influenza vaccine. The sequences come from CXCR5+ CD38- circulating T follicular helper cells from blood, collected 7 days after influenza vaccination. Noted subset: circulating Tfh, non-naive CD4+CXCR5+PD-1+ (ICOS+CD38+ or ICOS-CD38-). The DNA for the CDR3 is TGCAGCGCCCGTCGACAGGATAACACCGGGGAGCTGTTTTTT. Translation gives CSARRQDNTGELFF.